These 31 T cell receptor beta chains originate from one sample sequenced in a study of cytomegalovirus exposure and HLA in healthy donors. The PCR used 60 Vbeta and 13 Jbeta primers. Generated by immunoSEQ multiplex PCR, the TCRdb table keeps only in-frame clones and is missing some. Among some 200,000 clones listed, approximately 79% were seen once. What was sequenced was PBMCs. The source is a man between 18 and 29 years old in good health and CMV-seronegative.

The chain combines TRBV6-5 with TRBJ1-1; 7 bases map to TRBD1. Germline CDR1 and CDR2: MNHEY and SVGAGI. CDR3 length: 14 amino acids. The trim removed 5 bases at V and 5 bases at J, leaving 8 bases unmatched. This chain's CDR3 is CASSTRGLVTEAFF. The CDR3 DNA reads as TGTGCCAGCAGTACAAGGGGGCTGGTTACTGAAGCTTTCTTT.

J is TRBJ2-1 and V is TRBV6-5; 7 bases are a match to TRBD2. CDR1 MNHEY and CDR2 SVGAGI come from the germline V gene. This CDR3 contains 14 residues. V shed 6 bases and J 3 bases; nucleotides not matched to a gene: 5. The DNA for the CDR3 is TGTGCCAGCAGCCCCCGGGACTACTACAATGAGCAGTTCTTC. Translating it yields CASSPRDYYNEQFF.

As for this clone: Other DNA sequences in this sample translate to the same CDR3. This sequence joins TRBV18 and TRBJ2-7, with 8 bases fitting TRBD1. The CDR3 spans 14 residues. Trimming at V came to 3 bases and at J to 7 bases, leaving 8 bases not matched to a gene. Germline CDR1 and CDR2: KGHSH and LQKENI. CDR3 region: CASSPGQGAREQYF. CDR3 in DNA: TGTGCCAGCTCACCTGGACAGGGTGCAAGGGAGCAGTACTTC.

This clone was detected only a few times. The V and J genes are TRBV4-3 and TRBJ2-6; D call uncertain. CDR1 and CDR2 from the germline V gene are LGHNA and YSLEER. Trimming removed 0 bases from V and 0 bases from J, with 6 bases in between. This CDR3 has 16 residues. The CDR3 protein is CASSQDLGSGANVLTF. The DNA of the CDR3 is TGCGCCAGCAGCCAAGATCTCGGCTCTGGGGCCAACGTCCTGACTTTC.

This chain links TRBV7-8 with TRBJ1-4, with a tentative D call TRBD1 (6 bases). The V gene's germline CDR1 is SGHVS and CDR2 FQNEAQ. The V end was cut by 5 bases, the J end by 3 bases, with 10 bases between. The CDR3 runs to 14 residues. DNA for the CDR3: TGTGCCAGCAGCCGGACAGACCCTAATGAAAAACTGTTTTTT. It codes for CASSRTDPNEKLFF.

The chain employs TRBV7-8 and TRBJ1-1; 9 positions agree with TRBD1. The germline V gene has CDR1 SGHVS and CDR2 FQNEAQ. V was pared by 4 bases and J by 0 bases, with 3 bases of the junction left unmatched. The CDR3 is made up of 15 amino acids. Written as DNA, the CDR3 is TGTGCCAGCAGCTACAGGGGGCCGCTGAACACTGAAGCTTTCTTT. Amino acids: CASSYRGPLNTEAFF.

The chain has TRBV19 and TRBJ2-1; a weak D match, TRBD1 (5 bases). The CDR3 runs 15 residues. CDR1 and CDR2 from the germline V gene are LNHDA and SQIVND (reference sequence). Trimming took 10 bases from V and 3 from J, leaving 19 bases between them. This chain's CDR3 is CATKGPQRHYNEQFF. As DNA, the CDR3 is TGTGCCACCAAGGGGCCTCAGAGGCACTACAATGAGCAGTTCTTC.

The V and J genes are TRBV4-1 and TRBJ2-1, with D perhaps TRBD1 (6 bases). The germline gives CDR1 MGHRA, CDR2 YSYEKL. CDR3 length: 14 amino acids. Between the trimmed V and J ends, which lost 1 base and 4 bases, there was a span of 8 bases. CDR3 DNA: TGCGCCAGCAGCCAAGTGGACAGTTACAATGAGCAGTTCTTC. Translating gives CASSQVDSYNEQFF.

The gene calls are TRBV7-9 and TRBJ2-7; tentative D call: TRBD1 (6 bases). The V end was cut by 8 bases, the J end by 2 bases, with 22 bases between. There are 16 residues in the CDR3. CDR1 is SEHNR and CDR2 is FQNEAQ in the germline V gene (reference sequence). This chain's CDR3 is CASFLTSGQSPYEQYF. The CDR3 DNA is TGTGCCAGCTTCCTAACCTCCGGACAGAGCCCCTACGAGCAGTACTTC.

In this sample, this clone turned up once. The CDR3 nucleotides read TGTGCCAGCAGTCTAGGGACAGGAGGAACCGGGGAGCTGTTTTTT. This translates into CASSLGTGGTGELFF. The rearrangement links TRBV28 to TRBJ2-2; 8 bases map to TRBD1. The V segment lost 5 bases and the J segment 5 bases; nucleotides outside the gene matches: 7. The CDR3 is 15 amino acids. Germline V gene lookup returns CDR1 MDHEN and CDR2 SYDVKM.

Written as DNA, the CDR3 is TGTGCCAGCAGCTTCGAGACCAGGACAGGGGGCGAGCAGTACTTC. This gives the protein CASSFETRTGGEQYF. This chain connects TRBV5-4 to TRBJ2-7; TRBD1 aligns across 10 bases. The CDR3 sequence is 15 residues long. V lost 2 bases, J lost 6 bases, and 8 bases stayed unmatched. Per the germline V gene, CDR1 is SGHNT and CDR2 is YYREEE (reference sequence).

This rearrangement joins TRBV14 to TRBJ1-4; D is uncertain. Germline assignment: CDR1 SGHDN and CDR2 FVKESK. The CDR3 covers 13 residues. The germline V and J ends were trimmed by 4 bases and 8 bases, with 11 bases remaining between them. CDR3 in amino acids: CASSRGPREKLFF. CDR3 in DNA: TGTGCCAGCAGCCGAGGCCCCCGGGAAAAACTGTTTTTT.

Only a few counts were recorded for this clone. The rearrangement uses TRBV5-4 and TRBJ2-5, with D possibly matching TRBD1 (7 bases). Germline CDR1 SGHNT, CDR2 YYREEE (reference sequence). Trimming shortened V by 4 bases and J by 7 bases, and 23 bases separated the two germline ends. The CDR3 has 16 amino acids. In nucleotides, the CDR3 is TGTGCCAGCAGCCTTGCTACGACCGGGACAGCGGGGACCCAGTACTTC. Its translation is CASSLATTGTAGTQYF. The whole variable domain, filled in from reference TRBV5-4 and TRBJ2-5, reads ETGVTQSPTHLIKTRGQQVTLRCSSQSGHNTVSWYQQALGQGPQFIFQYYREEENGRGNFPPRFSGLQFPNYSSELNVNALELDDSALYLCASSLATTGTAGTQYFGPGTRLLVL.

This clone was seen more than once but under ten times. The chain carries TRBV5-1 and TRBJ2-5; possible D gene TRBD2, 6 bases. V dropped 1 base and J dropped 1 base, with 14 bases sitting between them. CDR3 length: 16 amino acids. The germline gives CDR1 SGHRS, CDR2 YFSETQ. The CDR3 nucleotides are TGCGCCAGCAGCTTGTTTCCGGGACTGCCCCAAGAGACCCAGTACTTC. Protein product: CASSLFPGLPQETQYF.

This clone was recorded a few times. V is TRBV6-6 and J is TRBJ1-2, with 8 positions matching TRBD1. The CDR3 spans 12 residues. The germline V gene encodes CDR1 MNHNY and CDR2 SVGAGI (reference sequence). After removal of 6 bases from V and 4 bases from J, the junction contained 1 base not matched to a gene. CDR3 protein: CASRGQVYGYTF. CDR3 in DNA: TGTGCCAGCAGGGGACAGGTCTATGGCTACACCTTC.

Comments on this clone: Sequence at one end of the junction differs from germline and may be a read error. This rearrangement joins TRBV4-3 to TRBJ2-3, with D unresolved. The CDR3 spans 14 residues. The germline V gene encodes CDR1 LGHNA and CDR2 YSLEER. The CDR3 is CASNQELVTDTQYF. DNA of the CDR3: TGCGCCAGCAACCAAGAGTTAGTCACAGATACGCAGTATTTT.

The gene calls are TRBV30 and TRBJ2-2; the D is unclear. The germline CDR1 and CDR2 sequences are GTSNPN and SVGIG (reference sequence). The CDR3 has 15 amino acids. Trimming took 0 bases from V and 1 from J, leaving 9 bases between them. The CDR3 sequence: CAWSVRSMNTGELFF. The DNA for the CDR3 is TGTGCCTGGAGTGTAAGGAGTATGAACACCGGGGAGCTGTTTTTT.

The rearrangement joins TRBV19 to TRBJ2-1, with 7 bases that match TRBD1. The CDR3 covers 15 residues. After removal of 2 bases from V and 5 bases from J, the junction contained 6 bases not matched to a gene. CDR1 is LNHDA, CDR2 SQIVND, per germline (reference sequence). The CDR3 DNA is TGTGCCAGTAGTATATGGGACAGCAACCACAATGAGCAGTTCTTC. This translates into CASSIWDSNHNEQFF.

The table lists this clone with a few counts. The V call is TRBV10-3, the J call TRBJ2-1; TRBD2 matches at 8 bases. V dropped 2 bases and J dropped 7; count of bases not matched to a gene: 10. The CDR3 runs 16 residues. Germline V gene lookup returns CDR1 ENHRY and CDR2 SYGVKD. CDR3 in DNA: TGTGCCATCAGTGAGACAAGCGGGAGTCTTGGGAATGAGCAGTTCTTC. Its protein product is CAISETSGSLGNEQFF.

This chain links TRBV6-6 with TRBJ2-1, with 10 bases matching TRBD2. Looked up from germline, CDR1 is MNHNY and CDR2 is SVGAGI (reference sequence). V lost 8 bases to trimming and J lost 0 bases; unmatched junction nucleotides: 4. The CDR3 is 15 amino acids. CDR3: CASCKREGSYNEQFF. The CDR3 DNA follows: TGTGCCAGCTGTAAGCGGGAGGGCTCCTACAATGAGCAGTTCTTC.

With regard to this clone: The junction differs from germline at one of its ends, possibly a read error. The gene calls are TRBV11-3 and TRBJ2-1, with 9 positions matching TRBD2. Germline V gives CDR1 SGHNT, CDR2 YENEEA. The CDR3 totals 13 residues. The CDR3 protein is CASSLEREDEQFF. The CDR3 coding sequence is TGTGCCAGCAGCCTAGAGCGGGAGGATGAGCAGTTCTTC. Variable domain in full (rest from reference TRBV11-3 and TRBJ2-1): EAGVVQSPRYKIIEKKQPVAFWCNPISGHNTLYWYLQNLGQGPELLIRYENEEAVDDSQLPKDRFSAERLKGVDSTLKIQPAELGDSAVYLCASSLEREDEQFFGPGTRLTVL.

The rearrangement uses TRBV6-5 and TRBJ1-1, with 8 bases identical to TRBD1. With 1 base clipped from V and 7 bases from J, the junction kept 2 bases outside the gene matches. The CDR3 is made up of 13 amino acids. Germline lookup yields CDR1 MNHEY and CDR2 SVGAGI. Here the CDR3 DNA reads TGTGCCAGCAGTTACTATGGACAGGGTGAAGCTTTCTTT. Protein product: CASSYYGQGEAFF.

The V and J genes are TRBV4-2 and TRBJ2-1; 10 bases agree with TRBD2. Germline lookup yields CDR1 LGHNA and CDR2 YNFKEQ. This CDR3 comprises 17 residues. V lost 1 base, J lost 7 bases, and 10 bases stayed unmatched. The DNA for the CDR3 is TGTGCCAGCAGCCAAGGGTGGAGCGGGGGGGCCGGAAATGAGCAGTTCTTC. Translation: CASSQGWSGGAGNEQFF.

The V and J genes are TRBV11-2 and TRBJ1-2; a weak D match, TRBD1 (5 bases). The CDR3 spans 14 residues. Trimming removed 0 bases at V and 3 bases at J, with 8 bases between. CDR1 is SGHAT, CDR2 FQNNGV, per germline. This CDR3 is CASSLDDRHYGYTF. In nucleotides, the CDR3 is TGTGCCAGCAGCTTAGATGACAGACACTATGGCTACACCTTC.

This chain links TRBV4-3 with TRBJ2-1; the match to TRBD1 covers 10 bases. The CDR3 is made up of 17 amino acids. Per germline, CDR1 LGHNA and CDR2 YSLEER. Losses at the gene ends were 2 bases for V and 10 bases for J; bases not matched to a gene: 14. CDR3 nucleotide sequence: TGCGCCAGCAGCCAAACGACAGGGGGCATTGGTACGCGCGAGCAGTTCTTC. Its protein product is CASSQTTGGIGTREQFF.

The chain joins TRBV6-4 to TRBJ1-2, with D maybe TRBD1 (5 bases). From germline, CDR1 is MRHNA and CDR2 SNTAGT. This CDR3 comprises 13 residues. Trimming stripped 3 bases from V and 6 bases from J, with 11 bases between. The CDR3 spells CASSDGRAHGYTF. DNA of the CDR3: TGTGCCAGCAGTGATGGCAGGGCACATGGCTACACCTTC.

This clone was seen a few times. Within the sample, other DNA sequences also encode this same CDR3. This chain uses TRBV11-3 with TRBJ2-7; D not certain. Trimming shortened V by 5 bases and J by 1 base, and 6 bases separated the two germline ends. CDR1 is SGHNT, CDR2 YENEEA, per germline. The CDR3 loop spans 12 amino acids. The CDR3 DNA follows: TGTGCCAGCAGCCACAGATCCTACGAGCAGTACTTC. It is translated as CASSHRSYEQYF.

There are a few counts of this clone. This rearrangement joins TRBV4-3 to TRBJ1-3, with a tentative D call TRBD1 (6 bases). The ends were cut back, 0 bases at V and 0 bases at J, with 18 bases in the middle. The CDR3 is made up of 19 amino acids. Germline CDR1 reads LGHNA; CDR2 reads YSLEER. The CDR3 nucleotides read TGCGCCAGCAGCCAAGACGCCCCCGGGGCGACAGGCTCTGGAAACACCATATATTTT. It is translated as CASSQDAPGATGSGNTIYF.

This clone was seen more than once but under ten times. The V gene is TRBV6-5, the J gene TRBJ1-2; D is possibly TRBD1 (6 bases). The CDR3 runs 13 residues. CDR1 and CDR2 (germline): MNHEY, SVGAGI. Trimming took off 6 bases at V and 4 bases at J, with 12 bases between the two ends. CDR3 DNA: TGTGCCAGCAGGACGACAGGTAGCTATGGCTACACCTTC. Its protein product is CASRTTGSYGYTF.

The chain has TRBV5-4 and TRBJ2-7; D perhaps matches TRBD1 (5 bases). CDR3 length equals 13 residues. Deletions cut 5 bases from V and 5 bases from J, with 14 bases between. Germline V CDR1 and CDR2: SGHNT, YYREEE (reference sequence). The CDR3: CASRQENRDEQYF. The CDR3 coding sequence is TGTGCCAGCAGACAGGAGAACCGCGACGAGCAGTACTTC.

This clone turned up a few times. A read error may produce the germline difference seen at one junction end. This rearrangement joins TRBV7-9 to TRBJ2-1; TRBD1 matches at 7 bases. The CDR3 runs to 17 residues. Germline assignment: CDR1 SEHNR and CDR2 FQNEAQ (reference sequence). In DNA form, the CDR3 reads TGTTCCAGCAGCTTACGAGAGGGAACAGGGGCTTACAATGAGCAGTTCTTC. It codes for CSSSLREGTGAYNEQFF.